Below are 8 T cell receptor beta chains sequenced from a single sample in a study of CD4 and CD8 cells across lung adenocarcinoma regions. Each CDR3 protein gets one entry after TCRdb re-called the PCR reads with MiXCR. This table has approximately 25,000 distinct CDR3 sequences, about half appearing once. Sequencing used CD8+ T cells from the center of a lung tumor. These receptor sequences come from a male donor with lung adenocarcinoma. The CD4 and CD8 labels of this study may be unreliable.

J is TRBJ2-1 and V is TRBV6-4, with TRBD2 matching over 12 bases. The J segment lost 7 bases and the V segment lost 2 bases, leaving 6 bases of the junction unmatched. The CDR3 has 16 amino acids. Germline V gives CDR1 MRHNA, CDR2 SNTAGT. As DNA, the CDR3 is TGTGCCAGCAGTGACAGGACTAGCGGGATGGGAAATGAGCAGTTCTTC. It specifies CASSDRTSGMGNEQFF.

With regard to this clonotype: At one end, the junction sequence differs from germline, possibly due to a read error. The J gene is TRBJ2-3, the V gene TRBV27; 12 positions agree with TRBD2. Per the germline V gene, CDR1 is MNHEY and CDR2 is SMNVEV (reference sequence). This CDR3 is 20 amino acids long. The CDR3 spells CASSPRRASGGAYGTDTQYF. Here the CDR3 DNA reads TGTGCCAGCAGTCCCCGCCGGGCTAGCGGGGGGGCCTATGGGACAGATACCCAGTATTTT.

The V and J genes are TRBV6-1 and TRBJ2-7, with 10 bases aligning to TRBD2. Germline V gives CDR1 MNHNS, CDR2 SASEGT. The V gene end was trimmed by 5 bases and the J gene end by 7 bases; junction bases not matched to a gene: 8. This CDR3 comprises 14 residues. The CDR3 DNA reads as TGTGCCAGCAGTCTTAGCGGGGGGAATTTTGAGCAGTACTTC. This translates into CASSLSGGNFEQYF.

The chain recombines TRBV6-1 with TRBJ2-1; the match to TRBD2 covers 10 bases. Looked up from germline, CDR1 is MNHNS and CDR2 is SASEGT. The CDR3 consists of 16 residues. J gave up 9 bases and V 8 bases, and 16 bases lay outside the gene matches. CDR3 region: CASAGGWGAGGIEQFF. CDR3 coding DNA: TGTGCCAGCGCCGGGGGTTGGGGAGCGGGAGGGATTGAGCAGTTCTTC.

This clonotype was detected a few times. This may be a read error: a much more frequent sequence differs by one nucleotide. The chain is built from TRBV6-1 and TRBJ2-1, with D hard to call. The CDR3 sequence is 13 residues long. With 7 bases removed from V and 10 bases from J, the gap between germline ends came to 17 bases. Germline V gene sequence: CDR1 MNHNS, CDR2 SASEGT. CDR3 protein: CASMRHLSYEQFF. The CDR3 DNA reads TGTGCCAGCATGAGACACCTCTCCTACGAGCAGTTCTTC.

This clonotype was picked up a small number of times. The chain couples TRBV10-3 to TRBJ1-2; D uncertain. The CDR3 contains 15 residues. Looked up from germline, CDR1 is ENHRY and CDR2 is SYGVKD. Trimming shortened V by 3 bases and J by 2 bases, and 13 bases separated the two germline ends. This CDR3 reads CAISEPGRANYGYTF. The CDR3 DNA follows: TGTGCCATCAGTGAACCCGGACGGGCGAACTATGGCTACACCTTC.

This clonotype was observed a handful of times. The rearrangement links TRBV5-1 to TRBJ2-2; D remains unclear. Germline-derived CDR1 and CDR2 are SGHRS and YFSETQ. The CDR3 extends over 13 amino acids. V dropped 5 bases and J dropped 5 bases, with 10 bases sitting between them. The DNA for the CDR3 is TGCGCCAGCAGGGGCAGTTTAACCGGGGAGCTGTTTTTT. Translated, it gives CASRGSLTGELFF.

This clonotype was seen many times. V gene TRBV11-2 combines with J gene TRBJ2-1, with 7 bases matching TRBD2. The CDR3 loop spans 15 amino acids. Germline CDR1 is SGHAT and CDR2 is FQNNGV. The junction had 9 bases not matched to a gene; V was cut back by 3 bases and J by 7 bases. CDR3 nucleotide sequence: TGTGCCAGCAGCTTCATGGCTAGCGGTACTAATGAGCAGTTCTTC. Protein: CASSFMASGTNEQFF.